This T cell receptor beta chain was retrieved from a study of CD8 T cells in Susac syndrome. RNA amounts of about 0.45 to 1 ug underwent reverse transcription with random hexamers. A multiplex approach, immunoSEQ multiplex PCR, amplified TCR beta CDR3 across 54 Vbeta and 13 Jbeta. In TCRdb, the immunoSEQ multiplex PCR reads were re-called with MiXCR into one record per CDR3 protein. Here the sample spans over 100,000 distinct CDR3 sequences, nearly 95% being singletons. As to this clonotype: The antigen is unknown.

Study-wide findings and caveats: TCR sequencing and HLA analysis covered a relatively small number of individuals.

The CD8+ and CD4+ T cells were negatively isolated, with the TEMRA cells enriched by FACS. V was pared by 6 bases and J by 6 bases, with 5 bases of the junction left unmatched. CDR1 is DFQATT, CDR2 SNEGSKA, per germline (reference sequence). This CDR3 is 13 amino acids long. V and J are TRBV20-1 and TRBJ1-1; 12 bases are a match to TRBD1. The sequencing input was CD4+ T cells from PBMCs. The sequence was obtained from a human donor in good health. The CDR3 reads CSARDRGRSEAFF. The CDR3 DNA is TGCAGTGCGCGGGACAGGGGGCGATCTGAAGCTTTCTTT.